Below, one TCR beta chain is given with its context. Its target is unknown. The data are from a study of shared clonotypes between healthy human individuals. At the level of the study: The study used three CD4 naive, three CD4 memory, two CD8 naive and one CD8 memory plate per donor. Study-wide points: Clonotype sharing among donors was thought likely to change with sequencing depth. The naive CD4 repertoires of a few donors were compared, and about 5% of clonotypes were shared.

Running of the assay took place at deep level. The repertoire was sequenced with immunoSEQ multiplex PCR; TCRdb's copy has only in-frame clones and lacks some. The sample holds roughly 2,000,000 clones, roughly 93% seen once. The germline V gene encodes CDR1 LNHNV and CDR2 YYDKDF (reference sequence). V lost 3 bases, J lost 8 bases, and 7 bases stayed unmatched. CDR3 length: 15 amino acids. Selected positively for CCR7 and CD45RO-negative, naive CD8 cells excluded terminally differentiated effector memory CD45RA+ cells. This TCR was recovered from a young man in good health. Some clones in this sample may be carry-over from other donors' samples. Sequencing input: naive CD8+ T cells from PBMCs. The chain combines TRBV15 with TRBJ2-1, with 10 bases fitting TRBD2. The CDR3 sequence: CATSSLAGVEDEQFF. Written as DNA, the CDR3 is TGTGCCACCAGCAGTCTAGCGGGAGTTGAAGATGAGCAGTTCTTC.